One and the same sample provided the 30 T cell receptor beta chains below, sequenced in a study of regulatory T cells in long-lasting Graves disease. Sequencing libraries for TCR beta were prepared with iRepertoire HTBI primers and Arm-PCR of CDR3 regions. TCRdb recomputed calls from the multiplex PCR reads with MiXCR, one row per CDR3 protein. The table includes 400,000 to 500,000 distinct CDR3 sequences, approximately 16% detected once. Time point: newly diagnosed GD, antithyroid drugs for less than 3 months. PBMCs provided the RNA from which the TCR library was made. The same sample was also used in a study of T cells in Graves' hyperthyroidism and ophthalmopathy.

The sample in question was peripheral blood mononuclear cells (PBMCs), obtained at new diagnosis, from a patient treated with antithyroid drugs. Every receptor here comes from a woman between 18 and 29 years old with Graves disease.

In DNA, the CDR3 is TGTGCCAGCAGTACCCCAGGACAGGGTCTTGAGCAGTTCTTC. Translation gives CASSTPGQGLEQFF. V and J are TRBV11-1 and TRBJ2-1, with 8 bases identical to TRBD1. The CDR3 loop spans 14 amino acids. V was pared by 6 bases and J by 9 bases, with 10 bases of the junction left unmatched. CDR1 SGHAT and CDR2 FQDESV come from the germline V gene (reference sequence).

This clonotype has only a few counts. The CDR3 DNA sequence: TGTGCCAGCACCATGGGGGGAAACACCATATATTTT. Protein product: CASTMGGNTIYF. V gene TRBV12-3 or TRBV12-4 combines with J gene TRBJ1-3; D call uncertain. The CDR3 consists of 12 residues. With 7 bases removed from V and 4 bases from J, the gap between germline ends came to 8 bases.

There are many counts of this clonotype. The rearrangement joins TRBV28 to TRBJ1-3; D call uncertain. The CDR3 extends over 14 amino acids. Per germline, CDR1 MDHEN and CDR2 SYDVKM. V lost 3 bases and J 0 bases, leaving 6 bases between the germline ends. CDR3 in amino acids: CASSFLVSGNTIYF. The CDR3 DNA reads TGTGCCAGCAGTTTTCTGGTCTCTGGAAACACCATATATTTT.

V is TRBV6-1 and J is TRBJ1-2; D might be TRBD1 (5 bases). V lost 3 bases, J lost 6 bases, and 11 bases lay in between. This CDR3 has 13 amino acids. Germline V lookup: CDR1 MNHNS, CDR2 SASEGT. Here the CDR3 reads CASSDRVVDGYTF. CDR3 bases: TGTGCCAGCAGTGACAGGGTTGTGGATGGCTACACCTTC.

This clonotype turned up a few times. The rearrangement uses TRBV11-2 and TRBJ2-2; 12 bases fit TRBD2. CDR1 SGHAT and CDR2 FQNNGV come from the germline V gene. This CDR3 is 19 amino acids long. The V and J ends lost 3 bases and 5 bases, in that order; junction bases with no gene match: 13. CDR3 in DNA: TGTGCCAGCAGCTTCCCCACGGGCCTAGCGGGAGGGCGGACCGGGGAGCTGTTTTTT. The encoded protein is CASSFPTGLAGGRTGELFF.

This clonotype showed up just a few times. V gene TRBV19 combines with J gene TRBJ1-5; D possibly corresponds to TRBD1 (5 bases). Trimming took off 3 bases at V and 2 bases at J, with 11 bases between the two ends. The CDR3 covers 15 residues. CDR1 and CDR2 from the germline V gene are LNHDA and SQIVND (reference sequence). CDR3: CASSIGGGGNQPQHF. The CDR3 DNA reads TGTGCCAGTAGTATCGGGGGAGGTGGCAATCAGCCCCAGCATTTT.

This clonotype was detected many times. This chain links TRBV6-1 with TRBJ2-7; 7 bases map to TRBD2. The ends lost 0 bases at V and 0 bases at J; junction bases unmatched: 11. This CDR3 comprises 18 residues. Germline V gene lookup returns CDR1 MNHNS and CDR2 SASEGT. The CDR3 DNA reads TGTGCCAGCAGTGAAGCGCTCGGCCTAGCGGACATCTCCTACGAGCAGTACTTC. Its translation is CASSEALGLADISYEQYF.

This clonotype came up a few times. The J gene is TRBJ2-6, the V gene TRBV3-1, with 7 bases aligning to TRBD1. The CDR3 length is 15 residues. The germline gives CDR1 LGHDT, CDR2 YNNKEL (reference sequence). J lost 4 bases, V lost 3 bases, and 3 bases had no gene match. DNA of the CDR3: TGTGCCAGCAGCCACGACAGGGCCGGGGCCAACGTCCTGACTTTC. It translates to CASSHDRAGANVLTF.

A few counts support this clonotype. V and J are TRBV11-3 and TRBJ1-3; 8 nucleotides align to TRBD1. CDR1 and CDR2 from the germline V gene are SGHNT and YENEEA. CDR3 size: 16 residues. The J segment lost 0 bases and the V segment lost 0 bases, leaving 1 base of the junction unmatched. CDR3 region: CASSLDGQGSGNTIYF. DNA of the CDR3: TGTGCCAGCAGCTTAGATGGACAGGGCTCTGGAAACACCATATATTTT.

This clonotype was detected many times. The chain employs TRBV7-2 and TRBJ2-2; the D gene is possibly TRBD1 (5 bases). With 5 bases removed from V and 5 bases from J, the gap between germline ends came to 9 bases. This CDR3 has 13 amino acids. The V gene's germline CDR1 is SGHTA and CDR2 FQGNSA. CDR3 loop: CASSPPGTGELFF. The CDR3 DNA reads as TGTGCCAGCAGCCCCCCAGGGACCGGGGAGCTGTTTTTT.

This clonotype was counted at least ten times. The chain employs TRBV20-1 and TRBJ2-7; unclear D gene. Trimming removed 1 base at V and 8 bases at J, with 12 bases between. Germline V gene sequence: CDR1 DFQATT, CDR2 SNEGSKA (reference sequence). The CDR3 runs 12 residues. Here the CDR3 DNA reads TGCAGTGCTAGAGCCCCGGACGAGAAGCAGTACTTC. Its protein is CSARAPDEKQYF.

Of note for this clonotype: A far larger clone differs by one base, so this is likely a read error. This rearrangement joins TRBV12-3 or TRBV12-4 to TRBJ2-7; D not certain. The CDR3 loop spans 15 amino acids. With 5 bases removed from V and 7 bases from J, the gap between germline ends came to 21 bases. The CDR3 sequence is CASSPMFSSYNEQYF. In DNA, the CDR3 is TGTGCCAGCAGTCCAATGTTCAGCTCCTACAATGAGCAGTACTTC.

This clonotype was counted ten times or more. The V gene is TRBV28, the J gene TRBJ1-5; a possible D gene is TRBD1 (5 bases). The CDR3 runs to 13 residues. Deletions cut 3 bases from V and 9 bases from J, with 12 bases between. CDR1 and CDR2 (germline): MDHEN, SYDVKM. CDR3 nucleotide sequence: TGTGCCAGCAGTTTCCCCCCCGGGGGGCCCCAGCATTTT. Amino acids: CASSFPPGGPQHF.

This clonotype has more than one count but fewer than ten. V usage is TRBV12-3 or TRBV12-4 and J usage is TRBJ2-1, with 9 bases aligning to TRBD2. V shed 4 bases, J shed 7 bases, and the junction held 11 bases outside the gene matches. The length of the CDR3 is 16 residues. CDR3 sequence: CASSYSASGIQNEQFF. DNA for the CDR3: TGTGCCAGCAGTTACTCGGCTAGCGGGATTCAGAATGAGCAGTTCTTC.

A few counts support this clonotype. This chain joins TRBV18 and TRBJ2-1; TRBD2 agrees at 7 bases. Trimming at V came to 2 bases and at J to 12 bases, leaving 4 bases not matched to a gene. CDR1 is KGHSH, CDR2 LQKENI, per germline. CDR3 size: 12 residues. CDR3 region: CASSPLTSRQFF. In nucleotides, the CDR3 is TGTGCCAGCTCACCATTGACTAGCCGGCAGTTCTTC.

Worth noting for this clonotype: A far larger clone is only one base removed, so a read error is likely. The chain links TRBV20-1 to TRBJ2-5; either TRBD1 or TRBD2 may fit D (6 bases each). TRBJ2-1 explains the end of the DNA better; the J call may be wrong. Germline CDR1 DFQATT, CDR2 SNEGSKA (reference sequence). This CDR3 has 16 amino acids. CDR3 in DNA: TGCAGTGCTAGAGCGGGGGCAACTAGCACCCACAATGAGCAGTTCTTC. This translates into CSARAGATSTHNEQFF.

This clonotype was picked up many times. The chain links TRBV12-3 or TRBV12-4 to TRBJ2-7; D is uncertain. The CDR3 runs 11 residues. The V end lost 1 base, the J end lost 6 bases, and 4 bases lay between the germline ends. As DNA, the CDR3 is TGTGCCAGCAGTTTAGGACTCGAGCAGTACTTC. Amino acid sequence: CASSLGLEQYF.

This clonotype was seen a handful of times. V usage is TRBV28 and J usage is TRBJ2-2; perhaps TRBD1 as D (5 bases). The germline V gene has CDR1 MDHEN and CDR2 SYDVKM. CDR3 length: 13 residues. Trimming took 8 bases from V and 6 from J, leaving 13 bases between them. The CDR3 DNA follows: TGTGCCAGCGACGACAGTTTCGCCGGGGAGCTGTTTTTT. It specifies CASDDSFAGELFF.

The J gene is TRBJ1-1, the V gene TRBV20-1, with D possibly being TRBD1 (6 bases). This CDR3 contains 13 residues. V lost 5 bases and J lost 5, with 15 bases in between. The germline V gene has CDR1 DFQATT and CDR2 SNEGSKA (reference sequence). In DNA form, the CDR3 reads TGCAGTGCTCTAGGGGGGAGCTGGACTGAAGCTTTCTTT. Its translation is CSALGGSWTEAFF.

The chain joins TRBV3-1 to TRBJ2-1, with 10 bases lining up with TRBD1. The germline CDR1 and CDR2 sequences are LGHDT and YNNKEL (reference sequence). The CDR3 is 19 amino acids. V dropped 0 bases and J dropped 5; count of bases not matched to a gene: 13. The CDR3: CASSQDPLGQGVGDNEQFF. CDR3 in DNA: TGTGCCAGCAGCCAAGATCCGCTCGGACAGGGGGTCGGCGACAATGAGCAGTTCTTC.

The V call is TRBV5-1, the J call TRBJ2-3, with 9 bases aligning to TRBD2. The germline gives CDR1 SGHRS, CDR2 YFSETQ. The CDR3 has 14 amino acids. The V gene end was trimmed by 0 bases and the J gene end by 6 bases; junction bases not matched to a gene: 2. The CDR3 DNA follows: TGCGCCAGCAGCTTGGAGACTAGCGGTGATACGCAGTATTTT. Protein sequence: CASSLETSGDTQYF.

This clonotype appeared many times. The J gene is TRBJ1-1, the V gene TRBV3-1; no firm D call. Trimming pared 0 bases from V and 1 base from J, leaving 6 bases between. The CDR3 length is 14 residues. Germline CDR1 LGHDT, CDR2 YNNKEL (reference sequence). The CDR3 reads CASSQDGPNTEAFF. CDR3 coding DNA: TGTGCCAGCAGCCAAGACGGGCCGAACACTGAAGCTTTCTTT.

This clonotype has ten or more counts. The V gene is TRBV7-3, the J gene TRBJ2-5; possible D gene TRBD2, 5 bases. Per germline, CDR1 SGHTA and CDR2 FQGTGA. The CDR3 loop spans 14 amino acids. Trimming shortened V by 5 bases and J by 3 bases, and 13 bases separated the two germline ends. Written as DNA, the CDR3 is TGTGCCAGCAGCACGACCTCGGGAAAAGAGACCCAGTACTTC. Amino acids: CASSTTSGKETQYF.

The rearrangement uses TRBV19 and TRBJ2-6; 8 bases are a match to TRBD1. CDR1 LNHDA and CDR2 SQIVND come from the germline V gene (reference sequence). This CDR3 spans 18 amino acids. Trimming removed 1 base from V and 1 base from J; junction bases left unmatched: 6. In DNA, the CDR3 is TGTGCCAGTAGTATAGCGGCAGGGGGCTGGTCTGGGGCCAACGTCCTGACTTTC. It codes for CASSIAAGGWSGANVLTF.

This clonotype appeared many times. The chain joins TRBV20-1 to TRBJ2-3; 16 bases align to TRBD2. The CDR3 runs to 19 residues. The ends lost 2 bases at V and 3 bases at J; junction bases unmatched: 11. Germline CDR1 is DFQATT and CDR2 is SNEGSKA (reference sequence). CDR3 region: CSARPGLAGGPRGTDTQYF. The DNA for the CDR3 is TGCAGTGCTAGACCGGGACTAGCGGGAGGGCCTCGAGGGACAGATACGCAGTATTTT.

This clonotype was seen many times. The chain uses TRBV2 and TRBJ2-5; D remains ambiguous. The CDR3 totals 13 residues. V was pared by 7 bases and J by 3 bases, with 12 bases between. CDR1 SNHLY and CDR2 FYNNEI come from the germline V gene. CDR3 DNA: TGTGCCAGCAATTTTAATCGGAAAGAGACCCAGTACTTC. It specifies CASNFNRKETQYF. Full variable domain (remainder filled in from reference TRBV2 and TRBJ2-5): EPEVTQTPSHQVTQMGQEVILRCVPISNHLYFYWYRQILGQKVEFLVSFYNNEISEKSEIFDDQFSVERPDGSNFTLKIRSTKLEDSAMYFCASNFNRKETQYFGPGTRLLVL.

This clonotype was observed a single time. A far more abundant clone sits one base away, making this likely a read error. This chain connects TRBV11-3 to TRBJ2-7, with 8 bases identical to TRBD1. J was trimmed by 7 bases and V by 4 bases; bases with no gene match: 15. The CDR3 runs to 16 residues. Per germline, CDR1 SGHNT and CDR2 YENEEA. The CDR3 DNA is TGTGCCAGCAGCTCGCAACAGGGGGGCGTCGGGAATGAGCAGTACTTC. Its protein product is CASSSQQGGVGNEQYF.

This clonotype appeared a few times. CDR3 region: CASSQGNTYEQYF. The CDR3 DNA is TGCGCCAGCAGCCAAGGGAACACCTACGAGCAGTACTTC. V and J are TRBV4-1 and TRBJ2-7; the D is unclear. The CDR3 extends over 13 amino acids. Germline CDR1 reads MGHRA; CDR2 reads YSYEKL. Trimming took off 1 base at V and 2 bases at J, with 6 bases between the two ends.

The V and J genes are TRBV7-2 and TRBJ2-1; 8 nucleotides match TRBD2. V lost 5 bases to trimming and J lost 0 bases; unmatched junction nucleotides: 6. The germline V gene has CDR1 SGHTA and CDR2 FQGNSA. The CDR3 has 16 amino acids. CDR3 sequence reads: CASSMVSGISYNEQFF. CDR3 sequence (DNA): TGTGCCAGCAGCATGGTTAGCGGGATCTCCTACAATGAGCAGTTCTTC.

The chain recombines TRBV12-3 or TRBV12-4 with TRBJ2-1; TRBD2 agrees at 8 bases. V shed 5 bases, J shed 8 bases, and the junction held 5 bases outside the gene matches. This CDR3 spans 13 amino acids. The CDR3 region has the DNA TGTGCCAGCAGTCGACGGGAGGGTCATGAGCAGTTCTTC. Translated: CASSRREGHEQFF.